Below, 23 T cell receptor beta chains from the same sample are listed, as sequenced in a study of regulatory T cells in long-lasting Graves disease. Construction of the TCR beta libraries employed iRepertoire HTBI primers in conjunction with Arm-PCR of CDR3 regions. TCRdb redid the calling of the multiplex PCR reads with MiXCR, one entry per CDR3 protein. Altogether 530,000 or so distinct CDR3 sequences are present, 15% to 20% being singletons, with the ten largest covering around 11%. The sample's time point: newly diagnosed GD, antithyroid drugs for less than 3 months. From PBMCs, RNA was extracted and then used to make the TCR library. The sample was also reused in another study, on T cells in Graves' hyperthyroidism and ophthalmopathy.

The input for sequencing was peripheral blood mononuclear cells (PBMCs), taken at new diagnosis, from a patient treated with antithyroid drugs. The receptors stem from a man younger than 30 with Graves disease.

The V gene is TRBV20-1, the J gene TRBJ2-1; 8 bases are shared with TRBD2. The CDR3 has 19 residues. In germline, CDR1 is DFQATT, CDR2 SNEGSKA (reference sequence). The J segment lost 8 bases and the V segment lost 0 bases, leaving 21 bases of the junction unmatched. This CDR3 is CSARDLWREARGLVDEQFF. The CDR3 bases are TGCAGTGCTAGAGATCTCTGGCGGGAGGCCCGAGGGTTGGTTGATGAGCAGTTCTTC.

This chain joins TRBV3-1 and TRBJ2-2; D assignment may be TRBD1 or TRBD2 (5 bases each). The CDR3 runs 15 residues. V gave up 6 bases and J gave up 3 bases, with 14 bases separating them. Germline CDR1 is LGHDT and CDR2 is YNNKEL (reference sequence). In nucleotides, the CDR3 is TGTGCCAGCAGTCTTCGGGACCAGGACACCGGGGAGCTGTTTTTT. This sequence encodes CASSLRDQDTGELFF.

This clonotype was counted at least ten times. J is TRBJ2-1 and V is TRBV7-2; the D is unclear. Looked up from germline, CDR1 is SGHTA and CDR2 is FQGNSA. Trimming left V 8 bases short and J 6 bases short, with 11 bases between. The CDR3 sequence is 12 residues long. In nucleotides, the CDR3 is TGTGCCAGCTCCCGTGTGGGCAATGAGCAGTTCTTC. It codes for CASSRVGNEQFF.

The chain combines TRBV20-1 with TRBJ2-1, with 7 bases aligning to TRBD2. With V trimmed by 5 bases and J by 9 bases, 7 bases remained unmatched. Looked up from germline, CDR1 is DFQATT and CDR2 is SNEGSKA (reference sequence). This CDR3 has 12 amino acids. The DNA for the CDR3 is TGCAGTGCTGGGGGGGGGGTCGGTGAGCAGTTCTTC. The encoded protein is CSAGGGVGEQFF.

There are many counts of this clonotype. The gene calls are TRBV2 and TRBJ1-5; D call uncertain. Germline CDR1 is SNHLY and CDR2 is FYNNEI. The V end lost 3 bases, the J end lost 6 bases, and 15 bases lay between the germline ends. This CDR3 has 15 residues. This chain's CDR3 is CASSDREGRTQPQHF. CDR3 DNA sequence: TGTGCCAGCAGTGACCGGGAAGGGAGGACTCAGCCCCAGCATTTT. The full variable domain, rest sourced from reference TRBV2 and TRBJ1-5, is EPEVTQTPSHQVTQMGQEVILRCVPISNHLYFYWYRQILGQKVEFLVSFYNNEISEKSEIFDDQFSVERPDGSNFTLKIRSTKLEDSAMYFCASSDREGRTQPQHFGDGTRLSIL.

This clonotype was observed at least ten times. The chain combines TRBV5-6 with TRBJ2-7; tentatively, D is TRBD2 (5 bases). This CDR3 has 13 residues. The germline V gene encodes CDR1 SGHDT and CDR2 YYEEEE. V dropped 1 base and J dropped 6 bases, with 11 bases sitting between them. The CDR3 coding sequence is TGTGCCAGCAGCTTGTTCAACGCGGGCGAGCAGTACTTC. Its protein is CASSLFNAGEQYF.

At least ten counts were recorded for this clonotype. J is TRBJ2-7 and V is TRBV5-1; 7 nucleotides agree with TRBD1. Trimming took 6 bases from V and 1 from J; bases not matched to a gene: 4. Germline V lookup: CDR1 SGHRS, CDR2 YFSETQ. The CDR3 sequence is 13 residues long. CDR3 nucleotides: TGCGCCAGCACTATGACAGGGTCCTACGAGCAGTACTTC. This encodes CASTMTGSYEQYF.

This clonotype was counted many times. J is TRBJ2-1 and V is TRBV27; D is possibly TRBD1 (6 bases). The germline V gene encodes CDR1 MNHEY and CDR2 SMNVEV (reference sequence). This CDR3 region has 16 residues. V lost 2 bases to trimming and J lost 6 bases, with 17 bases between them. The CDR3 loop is CASSLVGAGSGNEQFF. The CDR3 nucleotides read TGTGCCAGCAGTTTAGTGGGGGCAGGGTCGGGCAATGAGCAGTTCTTC.

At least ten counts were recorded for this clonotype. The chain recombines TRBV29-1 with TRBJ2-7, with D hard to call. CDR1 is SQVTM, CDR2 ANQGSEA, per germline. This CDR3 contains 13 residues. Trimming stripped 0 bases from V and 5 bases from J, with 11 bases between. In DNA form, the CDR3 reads TGCAGCGTTGAAGACACAGATTACAACGAGCAGTACTTC. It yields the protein CSVEDTDYNEQYF.

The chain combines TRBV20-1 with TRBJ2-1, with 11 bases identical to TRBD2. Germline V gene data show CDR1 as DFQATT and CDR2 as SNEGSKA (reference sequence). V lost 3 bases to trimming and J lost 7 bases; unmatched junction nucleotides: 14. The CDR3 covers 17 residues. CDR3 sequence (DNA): TGCAGTGCTAGTCTTAGCGGGAGGGCCCAATGGGGGAATGAGCAGTTCTTC. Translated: CSASLSGRAQWGNEQFF.

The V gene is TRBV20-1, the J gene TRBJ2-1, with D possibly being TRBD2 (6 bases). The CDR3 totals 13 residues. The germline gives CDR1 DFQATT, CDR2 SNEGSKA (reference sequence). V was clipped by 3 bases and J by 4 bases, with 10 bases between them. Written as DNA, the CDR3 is TGCAGTGCTAGCAGGGCGGGATACAATGAGCAGTTCTTC. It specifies CSASRAGYNEQFF.

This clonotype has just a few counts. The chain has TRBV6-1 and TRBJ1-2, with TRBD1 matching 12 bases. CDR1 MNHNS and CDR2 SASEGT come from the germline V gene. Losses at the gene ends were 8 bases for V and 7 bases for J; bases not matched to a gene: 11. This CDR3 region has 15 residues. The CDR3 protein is CASYTGTGGRGGYTF. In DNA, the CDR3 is TGTGCCAGCTATACCGGGACAGGGGGCAGAGGTGGCTACACCTTC.

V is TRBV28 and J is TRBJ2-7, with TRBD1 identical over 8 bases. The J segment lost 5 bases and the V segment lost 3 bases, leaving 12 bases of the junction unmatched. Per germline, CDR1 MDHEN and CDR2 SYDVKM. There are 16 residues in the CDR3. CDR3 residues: CASSFLLGAGGNEQYF. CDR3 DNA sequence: TGTGCCAGCAGTTTTTTGTTGGGGGCAGGGGGCAACGAGCAGTACTTC.

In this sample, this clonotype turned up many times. CDR3 loop: CASRREVGSYNEQFF. CDR3 in DNA: TGTGCCAGCAGGCGGGAAGTTGGCTCCTACAATGAGCAGTTCTTC. The chain employs TRBV27 and TRBJ2-1, with a possible D match to TRBD2 (6 bases). The CDR3 covers 15 residues. Germline values: CDR1 MNHEY, CDR2 SMNVEV (reference sequence). V was cut by 6 bases and J by 0 bases, with 12 bases left in between.

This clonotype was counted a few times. This CDR3 is CASRGSGNSPLHF. In DNA form, the CDR3 reads TGTGCCAGCAGGGGCTCGGGTAATTCACCCCTCCACTTT. The rearrangement joins TRBV5-8 to TRBJ1-6; no reliable D call. This CDR3 comprises 13 residues. Trimming removed 5 bases at V and 6 bases at J, with 9 bases between. The germline V gene encodes CDR1 SGHTS and CDR2 YDEGEE.

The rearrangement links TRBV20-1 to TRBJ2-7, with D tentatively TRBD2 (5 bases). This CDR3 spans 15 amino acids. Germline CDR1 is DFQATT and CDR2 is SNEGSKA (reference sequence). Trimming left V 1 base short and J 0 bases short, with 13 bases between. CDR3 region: CSARVDTAGSYEQYF. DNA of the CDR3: TGCAGTGCTAGAGTCGATACGGCGGGCTCCTACGAGCAGTACTTC.

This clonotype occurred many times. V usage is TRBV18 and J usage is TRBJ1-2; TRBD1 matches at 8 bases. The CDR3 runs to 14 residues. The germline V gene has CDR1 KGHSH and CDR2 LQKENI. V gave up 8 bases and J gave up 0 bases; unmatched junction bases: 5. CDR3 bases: TGTGCCAGCAGCCCGGGACAGGCTAACTATGGCTACACCTTC. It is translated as CASSPGQANYGYTF.

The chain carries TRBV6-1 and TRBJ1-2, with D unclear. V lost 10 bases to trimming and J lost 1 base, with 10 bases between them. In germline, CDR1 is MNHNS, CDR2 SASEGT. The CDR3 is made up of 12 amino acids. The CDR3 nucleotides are TGTGCCACCCAGACCCTTAACTATGGCTACACCTTC. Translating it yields CATQTLNYGYTF.

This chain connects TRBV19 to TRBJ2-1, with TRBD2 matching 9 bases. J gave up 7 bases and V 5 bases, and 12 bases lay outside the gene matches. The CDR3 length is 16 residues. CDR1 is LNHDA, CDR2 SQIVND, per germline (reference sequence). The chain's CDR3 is CASSGSSGSKVNEQFF. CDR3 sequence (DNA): TGTGCCAGTAGTGGCAGTAGCGGGAGTAAGGTTAATGAGCAGTTCTTC. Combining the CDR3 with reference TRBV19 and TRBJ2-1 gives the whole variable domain DGGITQSPKYLFRKEGQNVTLSCEQNLNHDAMYWYRQDPGQGLRLIYYSQIVNDFQKGDIAEGYSVSREKKESFPLTVTSAQKNPTAFYLCASSGSSGSKVNEQFFGPGTRLTVL.

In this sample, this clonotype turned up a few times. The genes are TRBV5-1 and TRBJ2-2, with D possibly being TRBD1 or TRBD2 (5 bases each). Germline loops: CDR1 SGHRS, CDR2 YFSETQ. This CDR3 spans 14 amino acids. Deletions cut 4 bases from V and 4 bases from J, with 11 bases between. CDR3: CASSTGTLTGELFF. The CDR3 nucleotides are TGCGCCAGCAGCACCGGGACCCTCACCGGGGAGCTGTTTTTT.

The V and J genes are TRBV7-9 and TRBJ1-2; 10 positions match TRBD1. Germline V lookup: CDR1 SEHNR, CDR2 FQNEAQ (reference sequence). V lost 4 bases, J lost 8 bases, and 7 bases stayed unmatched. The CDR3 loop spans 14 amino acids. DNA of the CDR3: TGTGCCAGCAGCTCACAGACAGGGGGCAGAGGCTACACCTTC. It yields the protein CASSSQTGGRGYTF.

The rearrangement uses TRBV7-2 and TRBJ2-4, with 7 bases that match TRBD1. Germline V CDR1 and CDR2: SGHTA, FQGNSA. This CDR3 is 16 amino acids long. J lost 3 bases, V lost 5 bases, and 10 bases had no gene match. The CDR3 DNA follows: TGTGCCAGCAGCCCCGCTCGGGGACAGAGCAAAAACATTCAGTACTTC. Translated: CASSPARGQSKNIQYF.

The chain's CDR3 is CASSLASTNQKLFF. CDR3 nucleotides: TGTGCCAGCAGCTTAGCGTCGACCAATCAAAAACTGTTTTTT. The genes are TRBV11-1 and TRBJ1-4; D is ambiguous. The CDR3 length is 14 residues. In germline, CDR1 is SGHAT, CDR2 FQDESV (reference sequence). V lost 0 bases and J lost 9, with 11 bases in between.